These 9 T cell receptor beta chains were sequenced from one sample in a study of blood T cell repertoires in COVID-19. Assay: immunoSEQ multiplex PCR; the TCRdb copy retains only in-frame clones and omits some. The sample records 90,000 to 120,000 clones, about 89% being singletons. The specimen sequenced was peripheral blood. The receptors come from a man in his forties with active or convalescent COVID-19.

This sequence joins TRBV7-2 and TRBJ2-7; TRBD2 matches at 7 bases. The V gene end was trimmed by 9 bases and the J gene end by 3 bases; junction bases not matched to a gene: 11. The CDR3 has 14 residues. The V gene's germline CDR1 is SGHTA and CDR2 FQGNSA. DNA for the CDR3: TGTGCCAGTGGAATTGATCGGACTAGCTACGAGCAGTACTTC. This codes for CASGIDRTSYEQYF.

This chain uses TRBV7-3 with TRBJ2-5; TRBD1 matches at 8 bases. Germline trimming cut 4 bases from V and 7 bases from J; bases unmatched to any gene: 8. Germline CDR1 SGHTA, CDR2 FQGTGA. This CDR3 comprises 14 residues. CDR3 nucleotide sequence: TGTGCCAGCAGCTCCCAACAGGGGGTGGGGACCCAGTACTTC. Protein product: CASSSQQGVGTQYF.

The rearrangement uses TRBV14 and TRBJ2-5; 7 nucleotides line up with TRBD1. Matching the DNA end better, TRBJ2-7 makes the J call doubtful. Germline V gene sequence: CDR1 SGHDN, CDR2 FVKESK. The CDR3 is 20 amino acids. CDR3: CASSQDGTGDWFKLLHEQYF. The CDR3 nucleotides read TGTGCCAGCAGCCAAGATGGCACAGGGGATTGGTTTAAACTCCTCCACGAGCAGTACTTC.

This clone was seen only once. The junction shows a germline mismatch at one end, possibly a read error. The rearrangement uses TRBV7-7 and TRBJ2-7; 9 bases fit TRBD1. This CDR3 comprises 15 residues. Germline V gene lookup returns CDR1 SSHAT and CDR2 FNYEAQ (reference sequence). The CDR3 sequence is CASSLTGGSGDEQYF. The CDR3 bases are TGTGCTAGCAGCTTAACAGGGGGCTCGGGCGACGAGCAGTACTTC.

V gene TRBV4-2 combines with J gene TRBJ1-2, with D perhaps matching TRBD1 (5 bases). CDR3 length: 15 amino acids. The ends were cut back, 0 bases at V and 3 bases at J, with 11 bases in the middle. Germline values: CDR1 LGHNA, CDR2 YNFKEQ. In DNA, the CDR3 is TGTGCCAGCAGCCAAGATGGGGGAGGCGACTATGGCTACACCTTC. Translating gives CASSQDGGGDYGYTF.

This clone came up once. This chain uses TRBV19 with TRBJ1-6; TRBD1 matches 8 bases. CDR1 LNHDA and CDR2 SQIVND come from the germline V gene (reference sequence). J was trimmed by 8 bases and V by 8 bases; bases with no gene match: 5. CDR3 length: 13 residues. The CDR3 DNA reads TGTGCCAGTGGACAGGGCAGTTATTCACCCCTCCACTTT. This encodes CASGQGSYSPLHF.

The chain employs TRBV12-3 or TRBV12-4 and TRBJ1-1; D perhaps matches TRBD1 (5 bases). Trimming took off 7 bases at V and 0 bases at J, with 9 bases between the two ends. This CDR3 has 13 amino acids. CDR3 DNA sequence: TGTGCCAGCATGGTCAGGGTGAACACTGAAGCTTTCTTT. It specifies CASMVRVNTEAFF.

The chain has TRBV18 and TRBJ2-2, with D perhaps TRBD1 (6 bases). CDR3 size: 16 residues. Trimming took off 6 bases at V and 2 bases at J, with 16 bases between the two ends. The V gene's germline CDR1 is KGHSH and CDR2 LQKENI. DNA of the CDR3: TGTGCCAGCTCCCAGACAGGAGCAGCTAACACCGGGGAGCTGTTTTTT. This codes for CASSQTGAANTGELFF.

Comments on this clone: This CDR3 is also generated by other DNA sequences in the sample. The CDR3 loop is CASSPQSGRSYNEQFF. Written as DNA, the CDR3 is TGTGCCAGCAGCCCGCAAAGCGGGCGCTCCTACAATGAGCAGTTCTTC. The rearrangement uses TRBV7-2 and TRBJ2-1; D perhaps matches TRBD2 (6 bases). Deletions cut 5 bases from V and 0 bases from J, with 14 bases between. This CDR3 contains 16 residues. Per germline, CDR1 SGHTA and CDR2 FQGNSA.